This note documents a single T cell receptor (beta chain) sequence. Antigen specificity is unknown. The source of the sample is a study of a mutant IDH1 vaccine in newly diagnosed glioma. Study-level background: Weeks 35 and 47 hosted visits V12 and V13, respectively.

Trimming stripped 4 bases from V and 4 bases from J, with 9 bases between. The length of the CDR3 is 12 residues. Per the germline V gene, CDR1 is SQVTM and CDR2 is ANQGSEA. Data came from immunoSEQ multiplex PCR; TCRdb stores just in-frame clones and leaves some out. The sample consists of about 46,000 clones, around 92% of them appearing once. Time point noted: week 35, safety follow-up. The content of each vaccine dose was 300 ug of mutant IDH1 20-mer peptide, and topical imiquimod accompanied it. The V and J genes are TRBV29-1 and TRBJ2-3; D is tentatively TRBD1 or TRBD2 (6 bases each). The receptor was derived from a man aged 50-59 years with glioma. The specimen comprised PBMCs, sampled from a glioma patient whose treatment included an IDH1 peptide vaccine. The CDR3 bases are TGCAGCGTTGGGGGGGCTGCAGATACGCAGTATTTT. It encodes CSVGGAADTQYF.